These 22 T cell receptor beta chains originate from one sample sequenced in a study of blood T cell repertoires in COVID-19. Clones were sequenced by immunoSEQ multiplex PCR, and TCRdb holds only the in-frame ones, with some missing. The sample lists more than 150,000 clones; around 81% were seen once. The sample consisted of peripheral blood. These receptors were taken from an elderly woman with COVID-19, enrolled during active disease.

The V call is TRBV6-5, the J call TRBJ2-7; the match to TRBD2 covers 7 bases. The V segment lost 2 bases and the J segment 0 bases; nucleotides outside the gene matches: 1. The CDR3 runs to 14 residues. Looked up from germline, CDR1 is MNHEY and CDR2 is SVGAGI. CDR3 nucleotides: TGTGCCAGCAGTTACGGGGGGGACTCCTACGAGCAGTACTTC. This gives the protein CASSYGGDSYEQYF.

This clone was seen only a few times. J is TRBJ2-7 and V is TRBV27; 14 bases match TRBD2. The CDR3 extends over 16 amino acids. After removal of 3 bases from V and 6 bases from J, the junction contained 7 bases not matched to a gene. Per the germline V gene, CDR1 is MNHEY and CDR2 is SMNVEV (reference sequence). In DNA form, the CDR3 reads TGTGCCAGCAGTTTTTATGGACTAGCGGGAGGAGTCGAGCAGTACTTC. Protein sequence: CASSFYGLAGGVEQYF.

The rearrangement uses TRBV15 and TRBJ1-3; TRBD1 matches 12 bases. Germline V gene sequence: CDR1 LNHNV, CDR2 YYDKDF (reference sequence). The CDR3 runs to 15 residues. Germline trimming cut 3 bases from V and 4 bases from J; bases unmatched to any gene: 1. The CDR3 DNA is TGTGCCACCAGCAGTGGGACAGGGGGCGGAAACACCATATATTTT. Amino acids: CATSSGTGGGNTIYF. The full variable domain, in which reference TRBV15 and TRBJ1-3 provide the parts outside the CDR3, is DAMVIQNPRYQVTQFGKPVTLSCSQTLNHNVMYWYQQKSSQAPKLLFHYYDKDFNNEADTPDNFQSRRPNTSFCFLDIRSPGLGDTAMYLCATSSGTGGGNTIYFGEGSWLTVV.

This clone occurred once. The rearrangement uses TRBV5-4 and TRBJ2-1; 8 bases are a match to TRBD2. After removal of 0 bases from V and 3 bases from J, the junction contained 2 bases not matched to a gene. This CDR3 has 15 amino acids. Germline V gives CDR1 SGHNT, CDR2 YYREEE (reference sequence). The DNA of the CDR3 is TGTGCCAGCAGCTTGGAGCGGGGGAACTACAATGAGCAGTTCTTC. Protein sequence: CASSLERGNYNEQFF.

V and J are TRBV28 and TRBJ1-5; D unresolved. The CDR3 covers 15 residues. Looked up from germline, CDR1 is MDHEN and CDR2 is SYDVKM. Trimming left V 6 bases short and J 0 bases short, with 12 bases between. The CDR3 DNA reads as TGTGCCAGCAGGGGAGGAACCCTTAGCAATCAGCCCCAGCATTTT. Amino acid sequence: CASRGGTLSNQPQHF. The variable domain in full, completed from reference TRBV28 and TRBJ1-5, reads DVKVTQSSRYLVKRTGEKVFLECVQDMDHENMFWYRQDPGLGLRLIYFSYDVKMKEKGDIPEGYSVSREKKERFSLILESASTNQTSMYLCASRGGTLSNQPQHFGDGTRLSIL.

The chain has TRBV3-1 (or the pseudogene TRBV3-2) and TRBJ1-5; D is perhaps TRBD1 (6 bases). The germline V gene encodes CDR1 LGHDT and CDR2 YNNKEL (reference sequence). V lost 4 bases and J 7 bases, leaving 17 bases between the germline ends. This CDR3 region has 15 residues. CDR3 nucleotides: TGTGCCAGCAGCCGATCCGACAGGTTAGGACAGCCCCAGCATTTT. Its protein product is CASSRSDRLGQPQHF.

V usage is TRBV5-6 and J usage is TRBJ2-7, with D possibly matching TRBD1 (5 bases). Germline loops: CDR1 SGHDT, CDR2 YYEEEE. The CDR3 consists of 15 residues. Deletions cut 0 bases from V and 5 bases from J, with 15 bases between. In nucleotides, the CDR3 is TGTGCCAGCAGCTTGGTCGGGCCCTGGGGCCACGAGCAGTACTTC. Translated, it gives CASSLVGPWGHEQYF.

This clone was observed a few times. V usage is TRBV2 and J usage is TRBJ1-5, with TRBD1 identical over 7 bases. This CDR3 region has 15 residues. J lost 3 bases, V lost 6 bases, and 8 bases had no gene match. CDR1 and CDR2 (germline): SNHLY, FYNNEI. As DNA, the CDR3 is TGTGCCAGCAGCGGGTCGACAGGGTCCAATCAGCCCCAGCATTTT. It specifies CASSGSTGSNQPQHF.

This chain connects TRBV24-1 to TRBJ1-2; D not certain. This CDR3 is 14 amino acids long. With 3 bases removed from V and 4 bases from J, the gap between germline ends came to 11 bases. From germline, CDR1 is KGHDR and CDR2 SFDVKD. CDR3 loop: CATSDDTRFYGYTF. The CDR3 bases are TGTGCCACCAGTGATGACACTCGGTTCTATGGCTACACCTTC.

This chain connects TRBV2 to TRBJ1-1; a weak D match, TRBD1 (5 bases). Germline V CDR1 and CDR2: SNHLY, FYNNEI. V lost 3 bases to trimming and J lost 7 bases, with 12 bases between them. The CDR3 has 13 amino acids. The chain's CDR3 is CASSDVGHNEAFF. The DNA for the CDR3 is TGTGCCAGCAGTGATGTTGGACACAATGAAGCTTTCTTT.

The V call is TRBV5-6, the J call TRBJ1-4; 8 positions match TRBD1. The CDR3 covers 15 residues. V dropped 4 bases and J dropped 3; count of bases not matched to a gene: 5. Per germline, CDR1 SGHDT and CDR2 YYEEEE. The CDR3 here is CASSRWDRSNEKLFF. CDR3 coding DNA: TGTGCCAGCAGCCGCTGGGACAGGTCTAATGAAAAACTGTTTTTT.

The chain uses TRBV5-1 and TRBJ2-3, with 7 positions matching TRBD1. V shed 4 bases, J shed 6 bases, and the junction held 11 bases outside the gene matches. The CDR3 has 15 amino acids. Per germline, CDR1 SGHRS and CDR2 YFSETQ. The CDR3 protein is CASSLDRTTGDTQYF. The CDR3 region has the DNA TGCGCCAGCAGCCTGGACAGGACCACAGGGGATACGCAGTATTTT.

In this sample, this clone turned up a few times. This sequence joins TRBV30 and TRBJ2-7; 8 bases map to TRBD1. The CDR3 covers 14 residues. The J segment lost 4 bases and the V segment lost 2 bases, leaving 7 bases of the junction unmatched. Per the germline V gene, CDR1 is GTSNPN and CDR2 is SVGIG (reference sequence). The CDR3 sequence: CAWSLLGQGYEQYF. CDR3 bases: TGTGCCTGGAGTCTCTTAGGACAGGGATACGAGCAGTACTTC. Supplemented by reference TRBV30 and TRBJ2-7, the full variable domain reads SQTIHQWPATLVQPVGSPLSLECTVEGTSNPNLYWYRQAAGRGLQLLFYSVGIGQISSEVPQNLSASRPQDRQFILSSKKLLLSDSGFYLCAWSLLGQGYEQYFGPGTRLTVT.

The chain carries TRBV7-9 and TRBJ2-1; 8 bases are shared with TRBD2. This CDR3 spans 12 amino acids. The V segment lost 5 bases and the J segment 13 bases; nucleotides outside the gene matches: 7. Germline values: CDR1 SEHNR, CDR2 FQNEAQ (reference sequence). CDR3 protein: CASSPGSGRQFF. The DNA for the CDR3 is TGTGCCAGCAGCCCGGGGAGCGGGAGACAGTTCTTC.

This clone occurred a few times. As DNA, the CDR3 is TGTGCCAGCAGGACTGCGTTCGACTACGAGCAGTACTTC. Translation: CASRTAFDYEQYF. The rearrangement joins TRBV27 to TRBJ2-7; D call uncertain. V lost 6 bases to trimming and J lost 3 bases, with 12 bases between them. This CDR3 is built from 13 residues. Germline CDR1 MNHEY, CDR2 SMNVEV (reference sequence).

Details on this clone: The same CDR3 arises from other DNA sequences in this sample as well. V and J are TRBV7-2 and TRBJ1-2; TRBD1 might be the D (5 bases). Germline values: CDR1 SGHTA, CDR2 FQGNSA. The CDR3 is 15 amino acids. V lost 0 bases to trimming and J lost 5 bases, with 13 bases between them. For the CDR3, the DNA is TGTGCCAGCAGCTTAGCAGGGGTTTTAGGTTATGGCTACACCTTC. Encoded protein: CASSLAGVLGYGYTF.

V and J are TRBV19 and TRBJ1-1; tentative D call: TRBD1 (5 bases). Trimming stripped 5 bases from V and 0 bases from J, with 13 bases between. Germline V gene sequence: CDR1 LNHDA, CDR2 SQIVND (reference sequence). CDR3 size: 15 residues. CDR3 residues: CASSSAGNMNTEAFF. The CDR3 DNA follows: TGTGCCAGTAGTTCGGCAGGGAACATGAACACTGAAGCTTTCTTT.

The V call is TRBV7-2, the J call TRBJ2-1; 14 bases match TRBD2. After removal of 5 bases from V and 5 bases from J, the junction contained 5 bases not matched to a gene. Germline assignment: CDR1 SGHTA and CDR2 FQGNSA. The CDR3 spans 16 residues. The CDR3 DNA follows: TGTGCCAGCAGCCCCCGGACTAGCGGGGGGCACAATGAGCAGTTCTTC. It is translated as CASSPRTSGGHNEQFF.

V is TRBV5-1 and J is TRBJ1-1; perhaps TRBD1 as D (5 bases). The V gene lost 3 bases and the J gene lost 0 bases, with 6 bases spanning the gap. Germline V gene data show CDR1 as SGHRS and CDR2 as YFSETQ. CDR3 length: 13 residues. The CDR3 protein is CASSSTVNTEAFF. CDR3 nucleotide sequence: TGCGCCAGCAGCTCGACAGTGAACACTGAAGCTTTCTTT. The variable domain in full, completed from reference TRBV5-1 and TRBJ1-1, reads KAGVTQTPRYLIKTRGQQVTLSCSPISGHRSVSWYQQTPGQGLQFLFEYFSETQRNKGNFPGRFSGRQFSNSRSEMNVSTLELGDSALYLCASSSTVNTEAFFGQGTRLTVV.

This clone has only a few counts. This chain joins TRBV7-9 and TRBJ2-7, with D perhaps TRBD2 (5 bases). Trimming removed 5 bases from V and 6 bases from J, with 11 bases in between. Germline loops: CDR1 SEHNR, CDR2 FQNEAQ (reference sequence). The CDR3 extends over 12 amino acids. The CDR3 DNA follows: TGTGCCAGCAGCCTCGGGGTTGGCGAGCAGTACTTC. This gives the protein CASSLGVGEQYF.

The chain couples TRBV6-1 to TRBJ1-6; 7 bases line up with TRBD1. Losses at the gene ends were 4 bases for V and 0 bases for J; bases not matched to a gene: 3. In germline, CDR1 is MNHNS, CDR2 SASEGT. The CDR3 totals 16 residues. This chain's CDR3 is CASSARDSSYNSPLHF. The DNA of the CDR3 is TGTGCCAGCAGTGCACGGGACAGCTCCTATAATTCACCCCTCCACTTT.

This chain uses TRBV28 with TRBJ1-5; D is possibly TRBD1 (6 bases). CDR1 MDHEN and CDR2 SYDVKM come from the germline V gene. The V end was cut by 3 bases, the J end by 3 bases, with 12 bases between. This CDR3 comprises 15 residues. The CDR3 sequence: CASSFGDTTNQPQHF. In DNA, the CDR3 is TGTGCCAGCAGTTTCGGGGACACTACCAATCAGCCCCAGCATTTT.